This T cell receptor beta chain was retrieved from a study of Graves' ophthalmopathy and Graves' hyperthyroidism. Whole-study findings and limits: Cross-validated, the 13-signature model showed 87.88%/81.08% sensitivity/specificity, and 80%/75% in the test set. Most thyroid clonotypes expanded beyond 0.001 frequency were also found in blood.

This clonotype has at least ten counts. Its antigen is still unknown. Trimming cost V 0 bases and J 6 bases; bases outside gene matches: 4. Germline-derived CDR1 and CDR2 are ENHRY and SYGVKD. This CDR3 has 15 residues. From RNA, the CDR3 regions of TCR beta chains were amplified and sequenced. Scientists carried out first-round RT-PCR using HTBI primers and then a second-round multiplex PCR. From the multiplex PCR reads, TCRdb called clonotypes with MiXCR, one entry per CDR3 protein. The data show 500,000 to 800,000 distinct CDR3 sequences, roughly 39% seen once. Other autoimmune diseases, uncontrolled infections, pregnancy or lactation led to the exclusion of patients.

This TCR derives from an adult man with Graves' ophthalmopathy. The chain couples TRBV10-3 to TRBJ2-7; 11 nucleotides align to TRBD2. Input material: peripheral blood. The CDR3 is CAISESRLAGSEQYF. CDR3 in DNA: TGTGCCATCAGTGAGTCGAGACTAGCGGGAAGCGAGCAGTACTTC.